This entry lists 15 T cell receptor beta chains sequenced from one sample in a study of cytomegalovirus exposure and HLA in healthy donors. PCR involved 60 Vbeta and 13 Jbeta primers. Using immunoSEQ multiplex PCR, the repertoire was profiled, and TCRdb retains in-frame clones only, with some absent. This sample has some 120,000 clones; about three quarters occur once, and the top ten carry around 1.8%. The sequenced material came from PBMCs. Receptors originate from a man aged 50-60 years in good health and CMV-seronegative.

The chain has TRBV28 and TRBJ1-5; TRBD1 agrees at 9 bases. Germline lookup yields CDR1 MDHEN and CDR2 SYDVKM. Trimming removed 5 bases from V and 5 bases from J; junction bases left unmatched: 7. The CDR3 totals 15 residues. CDR3 DNA sequence: TGTGCCAGCAGTCCGACCGGGACAGGGCATCAGCCCCAGCATTTT. Translating gives CASSPTGTGHQPQHF.

This chain links TRBV2 with TRBJ2-1; 7 bases line up with TRBD2. With 9 bases clipped from V and 7 bases from J, the junction kept 3 bases outside the gene matches. The CDR3 length is 11 residues. CDR1 SNHLY and CDR2 FYNNEI come from the germline V gene. The CDR3 here is CASTGGNEQFF. The CDR3 DNA is TGTGCCAGTACCGGGGGGAATGAGCAGTTCTTC.

The V call is TRBV19, the J call TRBJ1-5; D gene unclear. Per the germline V gene, CDR1 is LNHDA and CDR2 is SQIVND (reference sequence). CDR3 length equals 17 residues. Deletions cut 0 bases from V and 0 bases from J, with 12 bases between. CDR3 DNA sequence: TGTGCCAGTAGTATAGATTGGGGAGAAGATAGCAATCAGCCCCAGCATTTT. Amino acids: CASSIDWGEDSNQPQHF.

The rearrangement joins TRBV7-8 to TRBJ2-1, with 9 bases that match TRBD2. V shed 7 bases and J 0 bases; nucleotides not matched to a gene: 4. Germline lookup yields CDR1 SGHVS and CDR2 FQNEAQ. The CDR3 has 15 amino acids. CDR3 nucleotides: TGTGCCAGCATAAAAGCGGGGGGCTCCTACAATGAGCAGTTCTTC. Translating gives CASIKAGGSYNEQFF.

V gene TRBV4-2 combines with J gene TRBJ2-5; tentatively, D is TRBD2 (7 bases). V was cut by 1 base and J by 2 bases, with 14 bases left in between. CDR1 and CDR2 (germline): LGHNA, YNFKEQ. The CDR3 contains 16 residues. CDR3 sequence reads: CASSQVVGGTQETQYF. Here the CDR3 DNA reads TGTGCCAGCAGCCAAGTAGTGGGGGGGACACAAGAGACCCAGTACTTC.

V is TRBV28 and J is TRBJ1-3; D is unresolved. Germline CDR1 and CDR2: MDHEN and SYDVKM. The V end lost 7 bases, the J end lost 0 bases, and 19 bases lay between the germline ends. The CDR3 spans 17 residues. CDR3 loop: CASTPGGFENSGNTIYF. The CDR3 DNA reads TGTGCCAGCACCCCCGGAGGCTTTGAGAACTCTGGAAACACCATATATTTT.

The chain joins TRBV4-3 to TRBJ1-5; TRBD1 aligns across 7 bases. This CDR3 region has 17 residues. V lost 1 base, J lost 2 bases, and 8 bases stayed unmatched. Germline loops: CDR1 LGHNA, CDR2 YSLEER. The CDR3 sequence: CASSQAPGGQGNQPQHF. CDR3 nucleotides: TGCGCCAGCAGCCAAGCCCCGGGTGGACAGGGCAATCAGCCCCAGCATTTT.

Here the CDR3 DNA reads TGTGCCAGCAGTTTATTTGGGGACCGGGGGAATTCACCCCTCCACTTT. Translated: CASSLFGDRGNSPLHF. The V gene is TRBV27, the J gene TRBJ1-6, with D maybe TRBD1 (5 bases). Germline CDR1 MNHEY, CDR2 SMNVEV (reference sequence). CDR3 length equals 16 residues. V lost 1 base to trimming and J lost 7 bases, with 14 bases between them.

J is TRBJ2-2 and V is TRBV5-4, with 9 bases identical to TRBD1. The CDR3 extends over 17 amino acids. V trimming: 4 bases; J trimming: 2 bases; junction bases outside the gene matches: 9. CDR1 is SGHNT, CDR2 YYREEE, per germline (reference sequence). CDR3 loop: CASSPTGQGSNTGELFF. The CDR3 DNA is TGTGCCAGCAGCCCCACCGGACAGGGGAGCAACACCGGGGAGCTGTTTTTT.

In the case of this clone: One end of the junction varies from germline; a read error may be responsible. CDR3 residues: CSSSRLGGLAEAFF. The CDR3, as DNA: TGTTCCAGCAGCCGTCTGGGGGGTCTGGCTGAAGCTTTCTTT. The rearrangement uses TRBV7-9 and TRBJ1-1; a possible D gene is TRBD1 (5 bases). The CDR3 runs to 14 residues. Germline-derived CDR1 and CDR2 are SEHNR and FQNEAQ (reference sequence). The full variable domain, with the rest looked up from reference TRBV7-9 and TRBJ1-1, is DTGVSQNPRHKITKRGQNVTFRCDPISEHNRLYWYRQTLGQGPEFLTYFQNEAQLEKSRLLSDRFSAERPKGSFSTLEIQRTEQGDSAMYLCSSSRLGGLAEAFFGQGTRLTVV.

The rearrangement links TRBV7-9 to TRBJ1-2; D may be TRBD1 (6 bases). Germline lookup yields CDR1 SEHNR and CDR2 FQNEAQ (reference sequence). V was clipped by 5 bases and J by 4 bases, with 17 bases between them. CDR3 length equals 15 residues. CDR3 in DNA: TGTGCCAGCAGCAAAGGGGGGGGCAGAGGCTATGGCTACACCTTC. Translation gives CASSKGGGRGYGYTF. Using reference TRBV7-9 and TRBJ1-2 for the parts outside the CDR3, the full variable domain is DTGVSQNPRHKITKRGQNVTFRCDPISEHNRLYWYRQTLGQGPEFLTYFQNEAQLEKSRLLSDRFSAERPKGSFSTLEIQRTEQGDSAMYLCASSKGGGRGYGYTFGSGTRLTVV.

This chain connects TRBV15 to TRBJ1-4, with 7 nucleotides matching TRBD1. Germline assignment: CDR1 LNHNV and CDR2 YYDKDF (reference sequence). The CDR3 loop spans 17 amino acids. J was trimmed by 0 bases and V by 1 base; bases with no gene match: 5. CDR3 nucleotides: TGTGCCACCAGCAGAGCTATCGGGACAGCAACTAATGAAAAACTGTTTTTT. Protein: CATSRAIGTATNEKLFF. The complete variable domain, with remaining parts taken from reference TRBV15 and TRBJ1-4, reads DAMVIQNPRYQVTQFGKPVTLSCSQTLNHNVMYWYQQKSSQAPKLLFHYYDKDFNNEADTPDNFQSRRPNTSFCFLDIRSPGLGDTAMYLCATSRAIGTATNEKLFFGSGTQLSVL.

The gene calls are TRBV5-1 and TRBJ1-1; possibly TRBD1 for D (5 bases). Germline V gene sequence: CDR1 SGHRS, CDR2 YFSETQ. Between the trimmed V and J ends, which lost 2 bases and 7 bases, there was a span of 15 bases. CDR3 length: 14 amino acids. DNA of the CDR3: TGCGCCAGCAGCTTTGGGGGGGAGGGGATTGAAGCTTTCTTT. It codes for CASSFGGEGIEAFF.

This chain joins TRBV18 and TRBJ1-1, with D perhaps matching TRBD1 (5 bases). The CDR3 totals 14 residues. Germline V lookup: CDR1 KGHSH, CDR2 LQKENI. V was pared by 0 bases and J by 2 bases, with 7 bases between. CDR3 amino acids: CASSPPRGNTEAFF. CDR3 nucleotides: TGTGCCAGCTCACCACCTAGGGGTAACACTGAAGCTTTCTTT.

The genes are TRBV7-3 and TRBJ2-1; 13 bases align to TRBD2. Germline V CDR1 and CDR2: SGHTA, FQGTGA. The CDR3 has 16 amino acids. Losses at the gene ends were 5 bases for V and 4 bases for J; bases not matched to a gene: 5. CDR3 region: CASSPRTSGGYNEQFF. Here the CDR3 DNA reads TGTGCCAGCAGCCCGCGGACTAGCGGGGGTTACAATGAGCAGTTCTTC.